Listed here is a single TCR beta chain. Its antigen is undetermined. This sample is part of a study of T cell repertoires in cytomegalovirus infection. Study background: CMV epitopes in the study were HLA-C-restricted (recently identified) and HLA-B-restricted (well studied). An indication of both CMV infection and matching HLA type came from public TCR beta signatures.

One entry per CDR3 protein results from TCRdb running MiXCR on the reads. The table has some 200,000 distinct CDR3 sequences, approximately 40% seen once. CDR3 size: 12 residues. V was trimmed by 0 bases and J by 8 bases, leaving 10 bases between them. From germline, CDR1 is DFQATT and CDR2 SNEGSKA (reference sequence). General observations from the study: The ex vivo response was dominated by HLA-C-restricted CMV-specific TCR beta clonotypes. Public TCR beta family frequency separated CMV-and-HLA carriers, including in an independent cohort.

This TCR derives from a human donor in good health (CMV status not recorded). Some clones in this sample may be carry-over from other donors' samples. The chain couples TRBV20-1 to TRBJ1-1, with D perhaps TRBD1 (5 bases). The sequencing here drew on CD8+ T cells from cultured PBMCs, taken from culture after CMV antigen stimulation. The CDR3 loop reads CSARDGGREAFF. The DNA of the CDR3 is TGCAGTGCTAGAGATGGGGGGAGGGAAGCTTTCTTT.